This entry describes one T cell receptor (beta chain). V was clipped by 2 bases and J by 8 bases, with 18 bases between them. Germline CDR1 and CDR2: LGHDT and YNNKEL (reference sequence). The CDR3 runs to 15 residues. The data originate from a study of blood T cell repertoires in COVID-19. Across the whole study: Sites across the United States, Italy and Spain contributed samples from acute and convalescent COVID-19. PBMCs, B-cell-depleted T cells, or T cells were the source of the cDNA or gDNA that made up the material.

TCRdb keeps only in-frame clones here, not all; method: immunoSEQ multiplex PCR. Here the sample spans approximately 45,000 clones, 85% to 90% being singletons. During active infection, Seattle patients enrolled and were then monitored through disease. The sample taken for sequencing was peripheral blood. The chain links TRBV3-1 (or the pseudogene TRBV3-2) to TRBJ1-1; D call uncertain. This receptor was obtained from a man aged 40-49 years with COVID-19, enrolled during active disease. The CDR3 loop is CASSQPGRGRFEAFF. For the CDR3, the DNA is TGTGCCAGCAGCCAACCTGGACGGGGTAGGTTCGAAGCTTTCTTT.